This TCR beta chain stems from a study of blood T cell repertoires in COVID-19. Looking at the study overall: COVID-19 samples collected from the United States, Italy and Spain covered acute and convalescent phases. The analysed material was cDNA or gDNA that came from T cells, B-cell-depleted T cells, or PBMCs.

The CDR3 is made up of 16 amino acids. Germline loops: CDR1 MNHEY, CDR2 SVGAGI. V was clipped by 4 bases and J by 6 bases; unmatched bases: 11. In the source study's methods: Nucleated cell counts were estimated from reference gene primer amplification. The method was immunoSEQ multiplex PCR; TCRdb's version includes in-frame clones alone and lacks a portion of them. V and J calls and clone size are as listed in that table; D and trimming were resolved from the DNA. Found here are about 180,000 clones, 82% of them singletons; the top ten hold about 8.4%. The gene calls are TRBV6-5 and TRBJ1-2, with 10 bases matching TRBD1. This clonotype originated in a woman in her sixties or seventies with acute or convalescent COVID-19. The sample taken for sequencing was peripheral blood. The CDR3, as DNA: TGTGCCAGCAGTTCTATTCTGGGGGACAGGGGCCATGGCTACACCTTC. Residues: CASSSILGDRGHGYTF.